This TCR beta chain is drawn from a study of cytotoxic CD8 clonotypes in ibrutinib-treated CLL. Study outcomes and limitations: The times at which samples were taken varied between sustained-remission and progressing patients.

With respect to this clone: Its antigen is not known.

V was clipped by 5 bases and J by 3 bases, with 20 bases between them. The V gene's germline CDR1 is SEHNR and CDR2 FQNEAQ (reference sequence). This CDR3 region has 16 residues. This table comes from immunoSEQ multiplex PCR, and its TCRdb copy is limited to in-frame clones, with some not included. The data show approximately 140,000 clones, around 93% seen once. The rearrangement uses TRBV7-9 and TRBJ2-7, with D unresolved. The specimen was PBMCs, collected after 12 months of ibrutinib treatment. This clonotype was obtained from a human donor with chronic lymphocytic leukemia. This CDR3 reads CASSLNPGTYLYEQYF. The CDR3 region has the DNA TGTGCCAGCAGCCTGAATCCGGGTACATACCTCTACGAGCAGTACTTC.